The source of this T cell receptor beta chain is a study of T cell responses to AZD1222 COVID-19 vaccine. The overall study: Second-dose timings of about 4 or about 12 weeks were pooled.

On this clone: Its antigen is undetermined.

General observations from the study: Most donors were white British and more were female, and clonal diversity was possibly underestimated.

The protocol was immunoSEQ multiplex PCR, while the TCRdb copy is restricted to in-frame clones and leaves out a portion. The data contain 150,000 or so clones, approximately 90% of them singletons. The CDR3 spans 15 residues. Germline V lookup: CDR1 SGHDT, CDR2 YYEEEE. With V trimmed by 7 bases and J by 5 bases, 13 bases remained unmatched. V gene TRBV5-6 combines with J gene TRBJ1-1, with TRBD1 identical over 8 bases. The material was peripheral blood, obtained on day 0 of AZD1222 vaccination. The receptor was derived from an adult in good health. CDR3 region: CASGPSHRGETEAFF. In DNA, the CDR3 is TGTGCCAGCGGCCCTTCCCACAGGGGGGAAACTGAAGCTTTCTTT.